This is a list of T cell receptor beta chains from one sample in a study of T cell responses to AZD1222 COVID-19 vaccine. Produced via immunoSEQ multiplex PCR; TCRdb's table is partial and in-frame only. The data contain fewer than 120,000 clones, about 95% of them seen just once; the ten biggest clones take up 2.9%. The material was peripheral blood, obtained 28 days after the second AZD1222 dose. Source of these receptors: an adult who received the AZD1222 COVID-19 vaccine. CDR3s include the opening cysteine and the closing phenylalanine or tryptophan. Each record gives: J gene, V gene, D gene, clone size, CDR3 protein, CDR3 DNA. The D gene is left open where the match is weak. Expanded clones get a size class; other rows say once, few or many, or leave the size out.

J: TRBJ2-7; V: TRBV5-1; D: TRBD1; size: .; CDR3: CASRPDRGRYEQYF; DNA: TGCGCCAGCAGACCTGACAGGGGCCGTTACGAGCAGTACTTC
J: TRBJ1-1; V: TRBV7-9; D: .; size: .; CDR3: CASSVQAPSEAFF; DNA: TGTGCCAGCAGTGTTCAGGCCCCGTCTGAAGCTTTCTTT
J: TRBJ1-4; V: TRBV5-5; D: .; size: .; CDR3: CASRPITGTTNEKLFF; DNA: TGTGCCAGCAGACCAATAACAGGAACAACTAATGAAAAACTGTTTTTT
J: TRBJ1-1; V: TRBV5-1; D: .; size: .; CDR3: CASSLSGEHTEAFF; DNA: TGCGCCAGCAGCTTATCGGGGGAGCACACTGAAGCTTTCTTT
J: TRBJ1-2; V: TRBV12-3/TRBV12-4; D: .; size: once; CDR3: CASNLGNYGYTF; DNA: TGTGCCAGCAATCTAGGGAACTATGGCTACACCTTC
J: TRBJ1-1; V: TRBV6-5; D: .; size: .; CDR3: CASSYSGRTEAFF; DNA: TGTGCCAGCAGTTACTCCGGACGGACGGAAGCTTTCTTT
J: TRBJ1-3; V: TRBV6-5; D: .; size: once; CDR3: CASWDGHSGNTIYF; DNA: TGTGCCAGCTGGGACGGCCACTCTGGAAACACCATATATTTT
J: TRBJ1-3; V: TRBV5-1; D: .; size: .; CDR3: CASSAQWGNGNTIYF; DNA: TGCGCCAGCAGCGCACAGTGGGGGAATGGAAACACCATATATTTT
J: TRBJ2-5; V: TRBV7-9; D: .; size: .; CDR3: CASSLGQQETQYF; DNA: TGTGCCAGCAGCTTAGGGCAGCAAGAGACCCAGTACTTC
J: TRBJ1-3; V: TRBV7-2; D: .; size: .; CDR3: CASSPLGTISGNTIYF; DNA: TGTGCCAGCAGCCCGCTAGGGACTATTTCTGGAAACACCATATATTTT
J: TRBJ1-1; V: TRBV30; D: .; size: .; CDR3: CAWTGFMNTEAFF; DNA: TGTGCCTGGACGGGATTTATGAACACTGAAGCTTTCTTT
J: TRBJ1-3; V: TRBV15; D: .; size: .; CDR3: CATSPGLSGNTIYF; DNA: TGTGCCACCTCACCGGGTCTCTCTGGAAACACCATATATTTT
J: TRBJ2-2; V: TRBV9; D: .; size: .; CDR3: CASSVASTYTGELFF; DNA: TGTGCCAGCAGCGTAGCTAGCACCTACACCGGGGAGCTGTTTTTT
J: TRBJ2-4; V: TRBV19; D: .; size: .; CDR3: CASRDRTAKNIQYF; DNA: TGTGCCAGTCGTGACCGGACGGCCAAAAACATTCAGTACTTC
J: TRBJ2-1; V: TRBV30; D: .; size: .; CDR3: CAWTNINEQFF; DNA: TGTGCCTGGACAAATATCAATGAGCAGTTCTTC
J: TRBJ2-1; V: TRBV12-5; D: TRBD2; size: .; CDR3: CASGFSGLAAIF; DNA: TGTGCTAGTGGTTTCAGCGGACTAGCGGCCATCTTC
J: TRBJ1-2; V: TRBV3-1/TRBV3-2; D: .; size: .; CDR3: CASSQDWLDRTNGYTF; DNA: TGTGCCAGCAGCCAAGATTGGTTGGACAGAACCAATGGCTACACCTTC
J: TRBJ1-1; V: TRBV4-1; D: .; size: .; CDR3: CASSQDRSGHYTEAFF; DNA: TGCGCCAGCAGCCAAGATAGGTCAGGGCACTACACTGAAGCTTTCTTT
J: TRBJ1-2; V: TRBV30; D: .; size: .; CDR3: CAWSGTDGYTF; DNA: TGTGCCTGGAGTGGGACCGATGGCTACACCTTC
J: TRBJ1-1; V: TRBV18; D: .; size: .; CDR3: CASSEELWNTEAFF; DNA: TGTGCCAGCTCAGAAGAGTTATGGAACACTGAAGCTTTCTTT
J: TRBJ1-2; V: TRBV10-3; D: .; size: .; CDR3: CAISVWRRLNYGYTF; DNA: TGTGCCATCAGTGTGTGGCGCAGACTTAACTATGGCTACACCTTC
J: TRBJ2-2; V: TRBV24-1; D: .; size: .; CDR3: CATSDPGLGPGELFF; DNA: TGTGCCACCAGTGATCCGGGCCTCGGGCCCGGGGAGCTGTTTTTT
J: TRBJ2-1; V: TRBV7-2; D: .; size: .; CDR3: CASSLAAGSGYNEQFF; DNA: TGTGCCAGCAGCTTAGCGGCAGGGTCGGGGTACAATGAGCAGTTCTTC
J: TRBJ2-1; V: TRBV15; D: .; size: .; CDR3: CATSRETADEQFF; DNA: TGTGCCACCAGCAGAGAAACCGCGGATGAGCAGTTCTTC
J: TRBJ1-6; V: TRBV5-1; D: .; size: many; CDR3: CASSPDSHNSPLHF; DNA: TGCGCCAGCAGCCCGGACAGTCATAATTCACCCCTCCACTTT